This entry lists 13 T cell receptor beta chains sequenced from one sample in a study of cytotoxic CD8 clonotypes in ibrutinib-treated CLL. Generated by immunoSEQ multiplex PCR, the TCRdb table keeps only in-frame clones and is missing some. The data show some 310,000 clones, more than 65% seen once. Sequenced material: PBMCs, taken before ibrutinib treatment. Receptors originate from a human donor with chronic lymphocytic leukemia.

This clone was counted between two and nine times. The gene calls are TRBV7-6 and TRBJ2-3, with D perhaps TRBD1 (5 bases). CDR3 length: 15 residues. The V end lost 1 base, the J end lost 3 bases, and 11 bases lay between the germline ends. Per germline, CDR1 SGHVS and CDR2 FNYEAQ. CDR3 DNA: TGTGCCAGCAGCTTAGAAGGGGTCTTGACAGATACGCAGTATTTT. Its translation: CASSLEGVLTDTQYF.

This clone was detected a few times. The J gene is TRBJ2-5, the V gene TRBV9; a weak D match, TRBD1 (5 bases). V lost 3 bases, J lost 1 base, and 10 bases lay in between. Germline V gene data show CDR1 as SGDLS and CDR2 as YYNGEE. The CDR3 contains 14 residues. The CDR3 sequence: CASSDQGPQETQYF. CDR3 coding DNA: TGTGCCAGCAGCGACCAGGGTCCCCAAGAGACCCAGTACTTC.

The V gene is TRBV27, the J gene TRBJ2-3; 10 bases match TRBD2. This CDR3 region has 15 residues. Germline CDR1 is MNHEY and CDR2 is SMNVEV (reference sequence). Losses at the gene ends were 7 bases for V and 0 bases for J; bases not matched to a gene: 4. The CDR3 DNA reads as TGTGCCAGCACCAAACTAGCGGGAAGCACAGATACGCAGTATTTT. It encodes CASTKLAGSTDTQYF.

The sample holds a few counts of this clone. This chain connects TRBV9 to TRBJ1-3, with a possible D match to TRBD1 (6 bases). Germline CDR1 reads SGDLS; CDR2 reads YYNGEE. The V gene lost 2 bases and the J gene lost 3 bases, with 9 bases spanning the gap. The CDR3 has 14 amino acids. In nucleotides, the CDR3 is TGTGCCAGCAGCGTCACAGGGTTTGGAAACACCATATATTTT. Residues: CASSVTGFGNTIYF.

V gene TRBV6-5 combines with J gene TRBJ1-1, with D possibly being TRBD1 (6 bases). The germline V and J ends were trimmed by 6 bases and 0 bases, with 14 bases remaining between them. The V gene's germline CDR1 is MNHEY and CDR2 SVGAGI. The CDR3 extends over 15 amino acids. This CDR3 reads CASSPRGRLNTEAFF. In nucleotides, the CDR3 is TGTGCCAGCAGCCCCAGGGGCAGATTGAACACTGAAGCTTTCTTT.

This clone has only a few counts. The chain carries TRBV25-1 and TRBJ1-1; no reliable D call. Trimming left V 4 bases short and J 0 bases short, with 6 bases between. Germline assignment: CDR1 MGHDK and CDR2 SYGVNS. CDR3 length equals 13 residues. The CDR3 is CASSVNLNTEAFF. CDR3 sequence (DNA): TGTGCCAGCAGTGTAAATTTGAACACTGAAGCTTTCTTT.

CDR3 protein: CASSSPTEAFF. For the CDR3, the DNA is TGTGCCAGCAGCTCCCCTACTGAAGCTTTCTTT. The rearrangement joins TRBV6-5 to TRBJ1-1; no definite D call. CDR1 MNHEY and CDR2 SVGAGI come from the germline V gene. V was clipped by 6 bases and J by 5 bases, with 7 bases between them. The CDR3 has 11 residues.

This clone was picked up a small number of times. The chain couples TRBV9 to TRBJ1-4, with TRBD1 as a possible D gene (6 bases). The CDR3 is 18 residues long. V was pared by 0 bases and J by 10 bases, with 25 bases between. The germline V gene has CDR1 SGDLS and CDR2 YYNGEE. The CDR3 is CASSVAPTGQSVGGKLFF. In DNA, the CDR3 is TGTGCCAGCAGCGTAGCCCCCACCGGACAGTCCGTCGGTGGAAAACTGTTTTTT.

For the CDR3, the DNA is TGTGCCAGCAGCTTGGACAGAAACGAAAAACTGTTTTTT. Its protein product is CASSLDRNEKLFF. The J gene is TRBJ1-4, the V gene TRBV13; D possibly corresponds to TRBD1 (6 bases). Germline-derived CDR1 and CDR2 are PRHDT and FYEKMQ (reference sequence). The V and J ends lost 3 bases and 8 bases respectively, with 10 bases between them. This CDR3 has 13 amino acids.

V gene TRBV4-1 combines with J gene TRBJ1-5, with 8 bases lining up with TRBD1. After removal of 2 bases from V and 6 bases from J, the junction contained 15 bases not matched to a gene. Per germline, CDR1 MGHRA and CDR2 YSYEKL. This CDR3 region has 18 residues. In nucleotides, the CDR3 is TGCGCCAGCAGCCAACAGTACCTAGTGGACAGGGCTCTTCAGCCCCAGCATTTT. It specifies CASSQQYLVDRALQPQHF.

This clone turned up a few times. The V call is TRBV5-6, the J call TRBJ2-1; tentative D call: TRBD2 (6 bases). V lost 0 bases and J lost 5, with 15 bases in between. In germline, CDR1 is SGHDT, CDR2 YYEEEE. The CDR3 is made up of 16 amino acids. The CDR3 spells CASSLAWLALNNEQFF. The CDR3 region has the DNA TGTGCCAGCAGCTTGGCTTGGCTAGCGCTGAACAATGAGCAGTTCTTC.

The chain uses TRBV14 and TRBJ2-1; D call uncertain. The V end was cut by 6 bases, the J end by 4 bases, with 10 bases between. This CDR3 region has 13 residues. CDR1 and CDR2 from the germline V gene are SGHDN and FVKESK. The CDR3, as DNA: TGTGCCAGCAGTCAACAATTTTACAATGAGCAGTTCTTC. Amino acids: CASSQQFYNEQFF.

This rearrangement joins TRBV5-5 to TRBJ2-4; a possible D gene is TRBD1 (5 bases). V was shortened by 5 bases and J by 5 bases, with 20 bases between the two germline ends. The CDR3 runs to 16 residues. CDR1 and CDR2 (germline): SGHKS, YYEKEE (reference sequence). The CDR3 loop reads CASSPLGHSAQNIQYF. Here the CDR3 DNA reads TGTGCCAGCAGTCCCTTAGGACACTCGGCCCAAAACATTCAGTACTTC.